This entry lists 5 T cell receptor beta chains sequenced from one sample in a study of human T cells and chemical hapten exposure. As for time point: patch test 1, 2 weeks after DPC sensitization. The treatment: therapeutic diphenylcyclopropenone sensitization with weekly scalp DPC. Via MiXCR, TCRdb re-called the RACE reads, giving one row per CDR3 protein. The top ten clones hold more than 7% of a sample with 70,000 to 80,000 distinct CDR3 sequences, about 31% of them seen once. Sequences were derived from whole blood, sampled in connection with sensitization to the hapten diphenylcyclopropenone (DPC). The receptors were sampled from a man aged 35 to 55 with alopecia areata. Some clones in this sample may be carry-over from other donors' samples.

CDR3 DNA sequence: TGCAGCGTTGGACAGGGAACCTACGAGCAGTACTTC. Translating it yields CSVGQGTYEQYF. This chain connects TRBV29-1 to TRBJ2-7, with TRBD1 matching over 7 bases. The CDR3 extends over 12 amino acids. The V gene end was trimmed by 4 bases and the J gene end by 2 bases; junction bases not matched to a gene: 2. Germline V gene data show CDR1 as SQVTM and CDR2 as ANQGSEA.

In this sample, this clonotype turned up a few times. The chain has TRBV20-1 and TRBJ2-1; 10 bases align to TRBD2. V shed 5 bases, J shed 5 bases, and the junction held 6 bases outside the gene matches. The CDR3 length is 14 residues. Germline V gene sequence: CDR1 DFQATT, CDR2 SNEGSKA (reference sequence). CDR3 sequence (DNA): TGCAGTGCTTCCGGGACTAGCGCCAACAATGAGCAGTTCTTC. Translation: CSASGTSANNEQFF.

The chain carries TRBV5-6 and TRBJ1-1; unclear D gene. The V gene lost 4 bases and the J gene lost 1 base, with 8 bases spanning the gap. CDR1 and CDR2 (germline): SGHDT, YYEEEE. The CDR3 length is 13 residues. The CDR3 loop reads CASSRPPNTEAFF. Here the CDR3 DNA reads TGTGCCAGCAGCAGACCTCCGAACACTGAAGCTTTCTTT. Combining the CDR3 with reference TRBV5-6 and TRBJ1-1 gives the whole variable domain DAGVTQSPTHLIKTRGQQVTLRCSPKSGHDTVSWYQQALGQGPQFIFQYYEEEERQRGNFPDRFSGHQFPNYSSELNVNALLLGDSALYLCASSRPPNTEAFFGQGTRLTVV.

This clonotype occurred a few times. The V gene is TRBV19, the J gene TRBJ2-5; D possibly corresponds to TRBD1 (5 bases). This CDR3 region has 14 residues. CDR1 and CDR2 from the germline V gene are LNHDA and SQIVND (reference sequence). V was pared by 3 bases and J by 5 bases, with 13 bases between. The CDR3 sequence: CASSMGQNRETQYF. Here the CDR3 DNA reads TGTGCCAGTAGTATGGGGCAGAATCGGGAGACCCAGTACTTC. The whole variable domain, filled in from reference TRBV19 and TRBJ2-5, reads DGGITQSPKYLFRKEGQNVTLSCEQNLNHDAMYWYRQDPGQGLRLIYYSQIVNDFQKGDIAEGYSVSREKKESFPLTVTSAQKNPTAFYLCASSMGQNRETQYFGPGTRLLVL.

This clonotype was seen a few times. V is TRBV10-1 and J is TRBJ2-7, with TRBD2 identical over 9 bases. J was trimmed by 4 bases and V by 3 bases; bases with no gene match: 7. Germline V gives CDR1 WNHNN, CDR2 SYGVQD (reference sequence). The length of the CDR3 is 15 residues. Here the CDR3 reads CASSEYGTSPYEQYF. The DNA of the CDR3 is TGCGCCAGCAGTGAATATGGGACTAGCCCTTACGAGCAGTACTTC.